This entry describes one TCR beta chain. The antigen remains unidentified. This record comes from a study of cytomegalovirus exposure and HLA in healthy donors. On the study more broadly: An earlier analysis found around 100 million unique TCR beta sequences from about 190 million T cells. The Caucasian-associated ancestry cluster held more than 80% of 350 to 450 genotyped donors.

Study-level points and caveats: Researchers catalogued roughly 170 TCR beta chains as cytomegalovirus-associated. In a later analysis, parvovirus B19, influenza, CMV and Epstein-Barr virus appeared linked to several top co-occurrence clusters.

In the PCR, 60 Vbeta and 13 Jbeta primers were used. Data came from immunoSEQ multiplex PCR; TCRdb stores just in-frame clones and leaves some out. This table holds around 170,000 clones, approximately 80% found once. Germline V CDR1 and CDR2: SGHRS, YFSETQ. The CDR3 is made up of 15 amino acids. Trimming stripped 4 bases from V and 5 bases from J, with 15 bases between. V is TRBV5-1 and J is TRBJ1-4; D perhaps matches TRBD1 (6 bases). The sequencing sample was made of PBMCs. The sequence came from a woman in her thirties or forties in good health and CMV-seropositive. The CDR3 spells CASSPRGGLNEKLFF. CDR3 bases: TGCGCCAGCAGCCCGAGGGGGGGGCTAAATGAAAAACTGTTTTTT. Combining the CDR3 with reference TRBV5-1 and TRBJ1-4 gives the whole variable domain KAGVTQTPRYLIKTRGQQVTLSCSPISGHRSVSWYQQTPGQGLQFLFEYFSETQRNKGNFPGRFSGRQFSNSRSEMNVSTLELGDSALYLCASSPRGGLNEKLFFGSGTQLSVL.